The present entry profiles one T cell receptor (beta chain) with its context. What it binds is not known. TCRdb analysed the reads with MiXCR anew, one entry per CDR3 protein. The sample lists a few hundred thousand distinct CDR3 sequences; 9% to 9.5% were seen once. The data derive from a study of T cell repertoires in cytomegalovirus infection. Study as a whole: Matching HLA type and CMV infection were both indicated by public TCR beta signatures.

The study, taken as a whole, reports: Summed frequency of public TCR beta families distinguished CMV carriers with the relevant HLA. HLA-C-restricted CMV clonotypes gave the most frequent clonotype in two of eight donors.

The sequencing sample was made of PBMCs. The receptor was derived from a human donor in good health (CMV status not recorded). Some clones in this sample may be carry-over from other donors' samples.

CDR3 DNA: TGTGCCAGCAGTCTACAAACAGGGGTCGGTGGCACTGAAGCTTTCTTT. This codes for CASSLQTGVGGTEAFF. This chain connects TRBV27 to TRBJ1-1; 7 bases are a match to TRBD1. This CDR3 is built from 16 residues. V gave up 5 bases and J gave up 4 bases; unmatched junction bases: 13. Germline V CDR1 and CDR2: MNHEY, SMNVEV (reference sequence).